These T cell receptor beta chains were read from a single sample in a study of Ad26.COV2.S vaccination and SARS-CoV-2 variants. TCRdb's copy holds only in-frame clones and misses some; the assay was immunoSEQ multiplex PCR. The sample lists roughly 500,000 clones, around 90% seen once, with 9.5% to 15% in the top ten. Source: peripheral blood, taken in a trial of Ad26.COV2.S vaccine versus placebo. The receptors come from a person aged 18-60 years who received the Ad26.COV2.S COVID-19 vaccine or a placebo. The CDR3 runs from the conserved cysteine through the conserved F or W. The D gene is left open where the match is weak. Rows may omit the clone size; those that give it use once, few, many or a size class.

v_call	clone_size	j_call	d_call	cdr3_nt	cdr3_aa
TRBV7-2	NA	TRBJ1-5	NA	TGTGCCAGCAGCCGCGAGGGGGGTTATAGCAATCAGCCCCAGCATTTT	CASSREGGYSNQPQHF
TRBV19	NA	TRBJ1-2	NA	TGTGCCAGTAGTATTCCTCCCGGGGGAGGCTACACCTTC	CASSIPPGGGYTF
TRBV2	NA	TRBJ2-7	TRBD2	TGTGCCAGCAGTGGGCCCCTCCTAGCGGGAGGATACGAGCAGTACTTC	CASSGPLLAGGYEQYF
TRBV6-2/TRBV6-3	NA	TRBJ2-1	NA	TGTGCCAGCACCCCGACTAGTTACAATGAGCAGTTCTTC	CASTPTSYNEQFF
TRBV7-2	NA	TRBJ2-5	TRBD2	TGTGCCAGCAGCTCTAGCGGGAGGAAAGAAGAGACCCAGTACTTC	CASSSSGRKEETQYF
TRBV7-7	NA	TRBJ2-2	NA	TGTGCTAGCAGCCCAAGCCCAGGGGCGAACACCGGGGAGCTGTTTTTT	CASSPSPGANTGELFF
TRBV11-2	NA	TRBJ2-7	NA	TGTGCCAGCAGCCCCCACCTTTTATCGTCCTACGAGCAGTACTTC	CASSPHLLSSYEQYF
TRBV6-2/TRBV6-3	NA	TRBJ1-4	TRBD1	TGTGCCAGCAGTTACGACAGGGACGAAAAACTGTTTTTT	CASSYDRDEKLFF
TRBV5-8	NA	TRBJ1-5	NA	TGTGCCAGCAGCCGACGGAATAGCAATCAGCCCCAGCATTTT	CASSRRNSNQPQHF
TRBV9	NA	TRBJ1-1	NA	TGTGCCAGCAGCGTAGACGGCAGGGATGGGACTGAAGCTTTCTTT	CASSVDGRDGTEAFF
TRBV4-1	NA	TRBJ1-3	NA	TGCGCCAGCAGCCAAGCACAGAGCTCTGGAAACACCATATATTTT	CASSQAQSSGNTIYF
TRBV7-8	NA	TRBJ2-6	TRBD2	TGTGCCAGCAGCTGGGTTGTAGCGGGAGGCTCTGGGGCCAACGTCCTGACTTTC	CASSWVVAGGSGANVLTF
TRBV6-1	NA	TRBJ1-5	NA	TGTGCCAGCAGTGAACCCAATCAGCCCCAGCATTTT	CASSEPNQPQHF
TRBV10-3	NA	TRBJ1-2	TRBD1	TGTGCCATCAGAGCAGGGGGGAGTGGCTACACCTTC	CAIRAGGSGYTF
TRBV5-1	NA	TRBJ2-2	TRBD2	TGCGCCAGCAGCGCGAGCGGGGAGAACACCGGGGAGCTGTTTTTT	CASSASGENTGELFF
TRBV5-1	NA	TRBJ2-3	TRBD2	TGCGCCAGCAGAATAACGGGAGGACACACAGATACGCAGTATTTT	CASRITGGHTDTQYF
TRBV4-2	NA	TRBJ2-7	TRBD2	TGTGCCAGCGGCACCGGGACTAGCTTTGACGAGCAGTACTTC	CASGTGTSFDEQYF
TRBV30	NA	TRBJ2-3	TRBD2	TGTGCCTGGACTCGCGGGGGTTCTGAGTTTACGCAGTATTTT	CAWTRGGSEFTQYF
TRBV4-3	NA	TRBJ2-1	NA	TGCGCCAGCAGCCAAGCCCGAGGTTGGGCCAATGAGCAGTTCTTC	CASSQARGWANEQFF
TRBV4-2	NA	TRBJ2-1	NA	TGTGCCAGCAGCCAAGATTTCGGCCTCGGTGAGCAGTTCTTC	CASSQDFGLGEQFF
TRBV24-1	once	TRBJ2-5	NA	TGTGCCACCAGTGACTCAGGAAGAGCGTGGGAGACCCAGTACTTC	CATSDSGRAWETQYF
TRBV7-2	NA	TRBJ2-3	NA	TGTGCCAGCAGCTTAGAAATGGTGCGAGGTCGTACAGATACGCAGTATTTT	CASSLEMVRGRTDTQYF
TRBV20-1	NA	TRBJ1-5	NA	TGCAGTGCAAAGGTCGATCAGCCCCAGCATTTT	CSAKVDQPQHF
TRBV6-5	NA	TRBJ1-2	NA	TGTGCCAGCAGTTCACTCGGAAGCTATGGCTACACCTTC	CASSSLGSYGYTF
TRBV19	many	TRBJ2-1	NA	TGTGCCAGTAGTAGCCCGGGAGACAGCTATGAGCAGTTCTTC	CASSSPGDSYEQFF
TRBV29-1	NA	TRBJ1-1	NA	TGCAGCGTTGAAGAGGGCACTGAAGCTTTCTTT	CSVEEGTEAFF